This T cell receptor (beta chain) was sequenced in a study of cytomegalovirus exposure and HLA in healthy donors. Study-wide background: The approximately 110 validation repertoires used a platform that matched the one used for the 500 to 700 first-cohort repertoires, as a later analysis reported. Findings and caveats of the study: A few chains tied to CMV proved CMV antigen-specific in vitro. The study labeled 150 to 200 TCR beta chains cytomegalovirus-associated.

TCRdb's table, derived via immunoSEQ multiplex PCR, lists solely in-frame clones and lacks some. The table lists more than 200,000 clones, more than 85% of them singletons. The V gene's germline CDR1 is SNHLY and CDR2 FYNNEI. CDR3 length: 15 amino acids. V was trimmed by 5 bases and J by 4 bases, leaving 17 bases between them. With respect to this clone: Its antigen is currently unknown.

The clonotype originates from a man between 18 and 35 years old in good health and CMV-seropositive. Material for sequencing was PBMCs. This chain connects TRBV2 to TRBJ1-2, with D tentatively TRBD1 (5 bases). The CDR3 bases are TGTGCCAGCAGTCCCGTGATCGGGGGACCCTATGGCTACACCTTC. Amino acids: CASSPVIGGPYGYTF.